This T cell receptor (beta chain) was documented in a study of sequential checkpoint blockade in melanoma. Produced via immunoSEQ multiplex PCR; TCRdb's table is partial and in-frame only. This table holds more than 9,000 clones, around two thirds found once. Treatment reported: randomized to nivolumab then ipilimumab (arm A) or the reverse (arm B). None of the patients previously received DNA-damaging chemotherapy. Live CD3+CD8+ CD19− CD56− cells were sorted from PBMCs. The receptor was derived from a human donor with melanoma. The source material was CD8+ T cells sorted from blood (inferred from file names), sampled from a patient given nivolumab and ipilimumab in sequence.

CDR3 nucleotide sequence: TGCGCCAGCAGCTTGGCAGGGTACCCCTACGAGCAGTACTTC. Translation gives CASSLAGYPYEQYF. V usage is TRBV5-1 and J usage is TRBJ2-7; tentatively, D is TRBD1 (5 bases). Germline V gives CDR1 SGHRS, CDR2 YFSETQ. The CDR3 is 14 amino acids. Trimming stripped 0 bases from V and 2 bases from J, with 9 bases between. Complete variable domain (other parts from reference TRBV5-1 and TRBJ2-7): KAGVTQTPRYLIKTRGQQVTLSCSPISGHRSVSWYQQTPGQGLQFLFEYFSETQRNKGNFPGRFSGRQFSNSRSEMNVSTLELGDSALYLCASSLAGYPYEQYFGPGTRLTVT.